This T cell receptor beta chain was obtained from a study of blood T cell repertoires in COVID-19. As regards this clone: The junction does not match germline at one end; this may be a read error.

CDR1 and CDR2 (germline): SGHVS, FNYEAQ. The CDR3 contains 14 residues. Individuals aged about 18 to 89 years were recruited from roughly 22 US areas. The method was immunoSEQ multiplex PCR; TCRdb's version includes in-frame clones alone and lacks a portion of them. The repertoire holds about 370,000 clones, with roughly 92% as singletons. The sequencing sample was made of PBMCs or T cells enriched from blood (not recorded which). J is TRBJ1-3 and V is TRBV7-6; TRBD1 is a possible D gene (5 bases). The receptor was derived from a woman in her thirties or forties who had been exposed to COVID-19. CDR3 loop: CASSLDVARGGILF. The CDR3 DNA reads as TGTGCCAGCAGCTTAGATGTAGCAAGGGGCGGAATCCTTTTT. Full variable domain (outside the CDR3, taken from reference TRBV7-6 and TRBJ1-3): GAGVSQSPRYKVTKRGQDVALRCDPISGHVSLYWYRQALGQGPEFLTYFNYEAQQDKSGLPNDRFSAERPEGSISTLTIQRTEQRDSAMYRCASSLDVARGGILFGEGSWLTVV.